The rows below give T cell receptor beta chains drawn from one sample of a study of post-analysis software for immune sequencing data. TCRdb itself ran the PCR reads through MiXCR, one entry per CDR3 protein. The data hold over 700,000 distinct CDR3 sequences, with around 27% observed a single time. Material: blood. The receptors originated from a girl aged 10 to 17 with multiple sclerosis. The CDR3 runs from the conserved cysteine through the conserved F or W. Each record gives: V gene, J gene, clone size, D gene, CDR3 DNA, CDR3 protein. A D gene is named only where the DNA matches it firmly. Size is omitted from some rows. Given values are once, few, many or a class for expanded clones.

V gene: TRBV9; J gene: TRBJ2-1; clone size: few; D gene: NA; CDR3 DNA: TGTGCCAGCAGCGCGACTAGTCTTGGTGTCAATGAGCAGTTCTTC; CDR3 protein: CASSATSLGVNEQFF
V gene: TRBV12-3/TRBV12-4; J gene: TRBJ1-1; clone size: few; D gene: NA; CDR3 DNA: TGTGCCAGCAGTCCACAGGGTTACACTGAAGCTTTCTTT; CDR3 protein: CASSPQGYTEAFF
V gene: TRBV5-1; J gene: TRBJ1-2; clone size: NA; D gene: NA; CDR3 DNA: TGCGCCAGCAGCTTGGCCAACGAGGGCTATGGCTACACCTTC; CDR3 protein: CASSLANEGYGYTF
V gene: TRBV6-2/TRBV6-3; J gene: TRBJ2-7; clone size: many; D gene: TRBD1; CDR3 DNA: TGTGCCAGCAGCCAAGGACAGGGTTTGAGCGAGCAGTACTTC; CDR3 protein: CASSQGQGLSEQYF
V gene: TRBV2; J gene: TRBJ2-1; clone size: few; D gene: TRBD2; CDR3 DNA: TGTGCCAGCAGTGAAGGACTAGCGGGAAGGGGGGGACAGTTCTTC; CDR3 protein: CASSEGLAGRGGQFF
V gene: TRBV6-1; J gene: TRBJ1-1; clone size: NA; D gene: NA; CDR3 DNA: TGTGCCAGCAGCGACCCATTAGGGCGCGAGTGGTCGAGCACTGAAGCTTTCTTT; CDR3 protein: CASSDPLGREWSSTEAFF
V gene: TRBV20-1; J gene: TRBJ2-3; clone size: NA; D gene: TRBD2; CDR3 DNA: TGCAGTGCTAGAGATCCTAGCGGGGGGGACTCGGATACGCAGTATTTT; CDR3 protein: CSARDPSGGDSDTQYF
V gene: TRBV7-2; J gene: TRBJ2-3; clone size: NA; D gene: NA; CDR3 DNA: TGTGCCAGCAGCATCCGGACCGGCGCAGATACGCAGTATTTT; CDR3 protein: CASSIRTGADTQYF
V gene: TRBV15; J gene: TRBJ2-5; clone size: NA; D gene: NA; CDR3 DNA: TGTGCCACCAGCAGAGACGGTCAGCAAGAGACCCAGTACTTC; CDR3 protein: CATSRDGQQETQYF
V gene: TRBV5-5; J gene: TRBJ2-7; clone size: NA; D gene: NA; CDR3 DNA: TGTGCCAGCAGCTACGGACGGAGCTCCTACGAGCAGTACTTC; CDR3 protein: CASSYGRSSYEQYF
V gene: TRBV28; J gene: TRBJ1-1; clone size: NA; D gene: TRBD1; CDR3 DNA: TGTGCCAGCACCCCCTCCGGGACAGGTGAAGCTTTCTTT; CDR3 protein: CASTPSGTGEAFF
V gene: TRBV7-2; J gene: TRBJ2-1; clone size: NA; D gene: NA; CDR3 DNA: TGTGCCAGCAGCTCGGGGTCGGGACGTAACAATGAGCAGTTCTTC; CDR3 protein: CASSSGSGRNNEQFF
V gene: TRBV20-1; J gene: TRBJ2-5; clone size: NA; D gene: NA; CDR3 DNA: TGCAGTGCTAGAGATCCCTGGCTCCAAGAGACCCAGTACTTC; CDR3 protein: CSARDPWLQETQYF
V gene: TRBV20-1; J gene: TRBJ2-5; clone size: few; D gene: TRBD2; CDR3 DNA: TGCAGTGCTAGAGATCGGACTAGCGGGGGGATGGAGACCCAGTACTTC; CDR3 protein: CSARDRTSGGMETQYF
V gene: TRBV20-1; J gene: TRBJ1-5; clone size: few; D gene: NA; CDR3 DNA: TGCAGTGCTAGAGCCGCGGATAGCAATCAGCCCCAGCATTTT; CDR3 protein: CSARAADSNQPQHF
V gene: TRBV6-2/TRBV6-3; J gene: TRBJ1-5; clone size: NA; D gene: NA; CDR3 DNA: TGTGCCAGCAGTTACAAGGTGGGGCTCCAGCCCCAGCATTTT; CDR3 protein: CASSYKVGLQPQHF
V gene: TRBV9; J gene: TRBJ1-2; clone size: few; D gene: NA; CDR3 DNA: TGTGCCAGCAGCGAGGATGGCTACACCTTC; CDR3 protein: CASSEDGYTF
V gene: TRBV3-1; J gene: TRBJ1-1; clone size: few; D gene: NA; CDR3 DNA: TGTGCCAGCAGCCTCCCCGGGACTGAAGCTTTCTTT; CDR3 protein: CASSLPGTEAFF
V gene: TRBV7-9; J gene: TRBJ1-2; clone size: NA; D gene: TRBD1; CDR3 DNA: TGTGCCAGCAGCTCCCTTCAGGGGACAGTTAACTATGGCTACACCTTC; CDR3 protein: CASSSLQGTVNYGYTF
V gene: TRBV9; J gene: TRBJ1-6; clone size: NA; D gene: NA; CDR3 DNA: TGTGCCAGCAGCGTAGGAAACGGTGGACATTCACCCCTCCACTTT; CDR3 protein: CASSVGNGGHSPLHF
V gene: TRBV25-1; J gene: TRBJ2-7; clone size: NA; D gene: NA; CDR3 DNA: TGTGCCAGCAGTGATGGGGTCTTACTATCCTACGAGCGGTACTTC; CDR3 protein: CASSDGVLLSYERYF
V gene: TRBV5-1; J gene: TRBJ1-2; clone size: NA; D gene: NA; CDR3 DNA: TGCGTCAGCCGCGACAGAAACTATGGCTACACCTTC; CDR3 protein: CVSRDRNYGYTF
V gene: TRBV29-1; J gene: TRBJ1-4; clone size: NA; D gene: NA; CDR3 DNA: TGCAGCGCCGGGGTAGAGGGAGGGCCCGAAAAACTGTTTTTT; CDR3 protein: CSAGVEGGPEKLFF
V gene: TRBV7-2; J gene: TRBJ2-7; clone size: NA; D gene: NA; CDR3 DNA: TGTGCCAGCAGCTTTAGCGGAAACTCCTACGAGCAGTACTTC; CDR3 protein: CASSFSGNSYEQYF
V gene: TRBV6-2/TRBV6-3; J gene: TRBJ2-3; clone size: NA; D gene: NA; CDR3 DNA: TGTGCCAGCCTGGGGATCTCTAGCACAGATACGCAGTATTTT; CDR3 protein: CASLGISSTDTQYF
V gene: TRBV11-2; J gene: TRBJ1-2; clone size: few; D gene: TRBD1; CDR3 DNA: TGTGCCAGCAGCTTCGAAACAGACAGGGGGAACTATGGCTACACCTTC; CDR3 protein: CASSFETDRGNYGYTF
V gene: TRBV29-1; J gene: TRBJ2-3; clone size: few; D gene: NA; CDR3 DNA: TGCAGCGGTCTCTCCTGGGGTGGATTCAACACAGATACGCAGTATTTT; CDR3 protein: CSGLSWGGFNTDTQYF
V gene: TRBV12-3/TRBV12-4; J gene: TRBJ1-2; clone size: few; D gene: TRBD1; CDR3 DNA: TGTGCCAGCAGCCTCGTCACAGGGGTCCCTAATGGCTACACCTTC; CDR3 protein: CASSLVTGVPNGYTF
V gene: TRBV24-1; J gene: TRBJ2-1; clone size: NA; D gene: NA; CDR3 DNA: TGTGCCACCAGTGATTTGTCCGGGAGTATCTATGAGCAGTTCTTC; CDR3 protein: CATSDLSGSIYEQFF
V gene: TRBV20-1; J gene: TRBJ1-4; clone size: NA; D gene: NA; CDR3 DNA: TGCAGTGCTTACTGGCAGATTAATGAAAAACTGTTTTTT; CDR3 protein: CSAYWQINEKLFF
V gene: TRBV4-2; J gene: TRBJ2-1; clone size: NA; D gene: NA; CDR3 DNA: TGTGCCAGCAGCCAAGTTGGCGGGACCCCGGGGAATGAGCAGTTCTTC; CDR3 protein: CASSQVGGTPGNEQFF
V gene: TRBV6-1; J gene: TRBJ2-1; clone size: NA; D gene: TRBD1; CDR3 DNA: TGTGCCAGCAGGGGGACAGGGTCACGGGATGAGCAGTTCTTC; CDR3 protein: CASRGTGSRDEQFF
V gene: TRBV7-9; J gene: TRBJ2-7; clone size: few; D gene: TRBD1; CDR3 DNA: TGTGCCAGCAGCCTAACCCGGGACAGCAACGAGCAGTACTTC; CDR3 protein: CASSLTRDSNEQYF
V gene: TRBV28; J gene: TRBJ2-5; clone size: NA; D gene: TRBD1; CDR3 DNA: TGTGCCAGCAGCCAGGGGGTGAACCAAGAGACCCAGTACTTC; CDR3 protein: CASSQGVNQETQYF
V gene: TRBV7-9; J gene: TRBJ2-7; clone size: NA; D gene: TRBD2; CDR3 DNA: TGTTCCAGCAGCTTGGAGGCGGGAGGGATCTACGAGCAGTACTTC; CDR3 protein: CSSSLEAGGIYEQYF
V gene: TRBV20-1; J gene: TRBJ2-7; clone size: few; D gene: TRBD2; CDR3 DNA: TGCAGTGCCGCCGACGGGACTAGCGGGAACTACGAGCAGTACTTC; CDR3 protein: CSAADGTSGNYEQYF
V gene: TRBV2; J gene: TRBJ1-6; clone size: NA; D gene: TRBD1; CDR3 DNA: TGTGCCAGCGGTGGACAGGGGGCTTGGTCACCCCTCCACTTT; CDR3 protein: CASGGQGAWSPLHF
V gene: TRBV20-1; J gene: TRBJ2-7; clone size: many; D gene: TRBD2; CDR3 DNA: TGCAGTGCTAGAGCCCCAGCGGGAACGGGGGAGCAGTACTTC; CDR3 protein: CSARAPAGTGEQYF
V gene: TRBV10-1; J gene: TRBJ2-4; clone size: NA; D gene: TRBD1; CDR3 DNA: TGCGCCAGCAGTGAAACGTGGCAGGGGGCATTCAAAAACATTCAGTACTTC; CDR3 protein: CASSETWQGAFKNIQYF
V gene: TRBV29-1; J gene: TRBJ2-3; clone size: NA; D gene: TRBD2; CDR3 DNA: TGCAGCGCGGATGGAACAGGACCCTTTAGCGGGGGCAGCACAGATACGCAGTATTTT; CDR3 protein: CSADGTGPFSGGSTDTQYF
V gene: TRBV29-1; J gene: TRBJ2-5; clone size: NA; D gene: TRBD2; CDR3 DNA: TGCAGCGTTGAGCTGGGGGAGGGCCTGAATGAGCAGTACTTC; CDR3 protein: CSVELGEGLNEQYF
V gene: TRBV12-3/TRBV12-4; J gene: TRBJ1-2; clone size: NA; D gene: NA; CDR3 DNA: TGTGCCAGCAGTCCAAGTTCCACTAACTATGGCTGCACCTTC; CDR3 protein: CASSPSSTNYGCTF
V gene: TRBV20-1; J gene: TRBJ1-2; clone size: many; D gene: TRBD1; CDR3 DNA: TGCAGTGCCCGTGACAGGGCCCGGGGCGACGCTGGCTACACCTTC; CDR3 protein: CSARDRARGDAGYTF
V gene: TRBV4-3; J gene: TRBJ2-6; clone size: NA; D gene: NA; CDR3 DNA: TGCGCCAGCAGCCAAGCCCCCTCTGGGGCCAACGTCCTGACTTTC; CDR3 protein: CASSQAPSGANVLTF
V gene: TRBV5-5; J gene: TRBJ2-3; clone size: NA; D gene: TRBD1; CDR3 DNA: TGTGCCAGCAGCTTAAGCCCGGGACAGGTGGCGGATACGCAGTATTTT; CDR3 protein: CASSLSPGQVADTQYF
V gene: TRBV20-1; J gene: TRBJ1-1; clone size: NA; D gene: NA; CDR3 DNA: TGCAGTGCTAGCGCTTCGATGTGGTACACTGAAGCTTTCTTT; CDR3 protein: CSASASMWYTEAFF
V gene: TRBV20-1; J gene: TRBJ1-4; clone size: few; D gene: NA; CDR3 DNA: TGCAGTGCTAGAGCCGCGAGGCCGGGGAATGAAAAACTGTTTTTT; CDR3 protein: CSARAARPGNEKLFF
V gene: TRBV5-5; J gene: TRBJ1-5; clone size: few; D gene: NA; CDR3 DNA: TGTGCCAGCAGCTTGCGAGGGCCGGGCAATCAGCCCCAGCATTTT; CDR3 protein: CASSLRGPGNQPQHF
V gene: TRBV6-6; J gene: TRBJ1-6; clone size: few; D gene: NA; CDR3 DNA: TGTGCCAGCAGTTACTCGAGGGACAACTATTCACCCCCCCACTTT; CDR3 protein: CASSYSRDNYSPPHF
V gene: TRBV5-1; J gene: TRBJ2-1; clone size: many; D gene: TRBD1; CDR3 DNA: TGCGCCAGCAGGGACTCCACAGGGGCCAATGAGCAGTTCTTC; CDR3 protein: CASRDSTGANEQFF
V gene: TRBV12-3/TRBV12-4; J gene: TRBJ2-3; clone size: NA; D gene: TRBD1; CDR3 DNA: TGTGCCAGCAGTTGGGCCCTGGGACAGGGGGCAGATACGGAGTATTTT; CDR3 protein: CASSWALGQGADTEYF
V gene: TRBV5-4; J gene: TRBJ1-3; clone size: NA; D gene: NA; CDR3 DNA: TGTGCCAGCAGCCCTACGGTGGCTGGAAACACCATATATTTT; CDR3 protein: CASSPTVAGNTIYF
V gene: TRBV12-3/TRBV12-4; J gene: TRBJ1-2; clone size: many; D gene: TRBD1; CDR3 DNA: TGTGCCAGCAGTTTTTGGGGGGAGGGGGCTGACTATGGCTACACCTTC; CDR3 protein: CASSFWGEGADYGYTF
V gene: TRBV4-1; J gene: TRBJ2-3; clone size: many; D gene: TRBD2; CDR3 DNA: TGCGCCAGCAGCCAAGTGGGTCGCGGGGGGGGCGGAGATACGCAGTATTTT; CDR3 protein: CASSQVGRGGGGDTQYF
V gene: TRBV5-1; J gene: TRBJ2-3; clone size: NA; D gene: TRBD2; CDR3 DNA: TGCGCCAGCAGTTACAATCCTAGCGGGGGGGATACGCAGTATTTT; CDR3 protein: CASSYNPSGGDTQYF
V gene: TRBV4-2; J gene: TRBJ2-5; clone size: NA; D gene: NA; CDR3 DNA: TGTGCCAGCAGCCAAGGCACCCTGCAAGAGACCCAGTACTTC; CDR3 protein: CASSQGTLQETQYF
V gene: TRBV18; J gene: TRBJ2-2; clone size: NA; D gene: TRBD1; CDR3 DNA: TGTGCCAGCTCACCTTCAGGGGGAACGAACACCGGGGAGCTGTTTTTT; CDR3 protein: CASSPSGGTNTGELFF
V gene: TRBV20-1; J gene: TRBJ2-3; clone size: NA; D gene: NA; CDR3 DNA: TGCAGTGCTTATGCCCCGAGGGCCCGCACAGATACGCAGTATTTT; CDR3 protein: CSAYAPRARTDTQYF